This record covers a single TCR beta chain. This clone was seen only a few times. Its antigen is not yet known. Base quality data are lacking; no much larger clone is found one base away. V gives up 3 bases and J gives up 0 bases, and the segment between their germline ends measures 8 bases. CDR1 and CDR2 are read off the germline V gene as MDHEN and SYDVKM. Taken from cysteine to phenylalanine, the CDR3 has 14 residues. Only the CDR3 part of the read is kept: 42 bases, read in frame from the first base. TCRbeta CDR3 regions were amplified from genomic DNA by means of the immunoSEQ Assay, a bias-controlled multiplex PCR. Concerning the study's data processing: Nucleated cell counts per sample were estimated from amplification of reference gene primers within the assay. To quantify the absolute abundance of each unique TCRbeta CDR3 rearrangement, sequence reads were collapsed and filtered. For each sample, productive Simpson clonality was calculated as the square root of Simpson's diversity index over productive rearrangements. TCRdb obtained this table from immuneACCESS and retained in-frame rearrangements with V and J assigned. These tables miss some clones; where compared with another copy, unresolved V genes account for less than half of the shortfall, and the remainder is unexplained. V and J calls and clone size come straight from that table; D and trimming were deduced from the DNA. The sample records about 120,000 clones, over 75% of which are singletons. Approximately 30% of the sample is in the top ten clones.

Whole blood was collected in K2EDTA tubes by collaborating institutions according to the institutions' own protocols. For TCRbeta analysis, collaborators shipped samples in one of three forms: frozen whole blood, isolated PBMCs, or DNA extracted from either of those sample types. This sample was included in a study of blood T cell repertoires in COVID-19 (TCRdb year 2020). General notes on the study: Samples from collaborators originated in the United States, Italy and Spain and spanned both the acute and convalescent phases of COVID-19. The material from the prospective study consisted of cDNA or gDNA derived from T cells, B-cell-depleted T cells, or PBMCs. The dataset comprised deeply sampled blood TCRbeta repertoires from subjects exposed to, actively infected with, or recovered from COVID-19. A freely available public database, intended as a resource for researchers studying the immune response to SARS-CoV-2, is where the repertoires were released. The samples were drawn from the first 160 participants of the ongoing ImmuneRACE study and from roughly 1,300 subjects provided by 6 global collaborators. Nearly every sample came with metadata listing a de-identified subject ID, COVID-19 status, age in years and sex. Where available, HLA class I and class II types were taken from metadata supplied by the sample provider and were not determined by assay-based typing.

Results the study describes overall, beyond this receptor: The amount of clinical and demographic metadata varied by source and participant and was provided uncurated.

The clonotype was recovered from a man aged 65 to 85 with active or convalescent COVID-19. Sample: peripheral blood. This receptor chain uses TRBV28 and TRBJ1-1; the D gene remains uncertain. The CDR3 protein: CASSLPRVNTEAFF. In nucleotides, the sequence is TGTGCCAGCAGTTTGCCTCGAGTGAACACTGAAGCTTTCTTT.